This is a list of T cell receptor beta chains from one sample in a study of cytomegalovirus exposure and HLA in healthy donors. Using immunoSEQ multiplex PCR, the repertoire was profiled, and TCRdb retains in-frame clones only, with some absent. This sample has a few hundred thousand clones; over 90% occur once, and the top ten carry about 1.5%. What was sequenced was PBMCs. These receptors all stem from a girl aged 2 to 9 in good health and CMV-seronegative. CDR3s include the opening cysteine and the closing phenylalanine or tryptophan. The order of the fields is clone size, J gene, V gene, D gene, CDR3 protein, CDR3 DNA. D genes are given only for firm matches. Clone size is not always given. Where it is, it says once, few, many or a class for expanded clones.

clone_size: NA
j_call: TRBJ1-2
v_call: TRBV5-7
d_call: NA
cdr3_aa: CASSFRNMTGQLYGYTF
cdr3_nt: TGTGCCAGCAGCTTCCGTAATATGACGGGACAACTCTATGGCTACACCTTC

clone_size: NA
j_call: TRBJ1-3
v_call: TRBV7-9
d_call: TRBD1
cdr3_aa: CASSSQGADTIYF
cdr3_nt: TGTGCCAGCAGCTCACAGGGGGCAGACACCATATATTTT

clone_size: NA
j_call: TRBJ2-1
v_call: TRBV5-1
d_call: TRBD2
cdr3_aa: CASSLASGGILLVDEQFF
cdr3_nt: TGCGCCAGCAGCTTGGCTAGCGGGGGAATTTTACTGGTTGATGAGCAGTTCTTC

clone_size: NA
j_call: TRBJ1-2
v_call: TRBV27
d_call: TRBD1
cdr3_aa: CASKPINRGKAYGYTF
cdr3_nt: TGTGCCAGCAAACCGATCAACAGGGGAAAGGCCTATGGCTACACCTTC

clone_size: once
j_call: TRBJ1-1
v_call: TRBV15
d_call: NA
cdr3_aa: CATSPSNTVTEAFF
cdr3_nt: TGTGCCACCAGCCCATCTAATACAGTTACTGAAGCTTTCTTT

clone_size: NA
j_call: TRBJ2-3
v_call: TRBV11-2
d_call: TRBD1
cdr3_aa: CASSPSKDRGYTQYF
cdr3_nt: TGTGCCAGCAGCCCCTCAAAGGACAGGGGATATACGCAGTATTTT

clone_size: NA
j_call: TRBJ2-2
v_call: TRBV11-3
d_call: NA
cdr3_aa: CASSLAGANTGELFF
cdr3_nt: TGTGCCAGCAGCTTAGCGGGTGCGAACACCGGGGAGCTGTTTTTT

clone_size: NA
j_call: TRBJ2-5
v_call: TRBV13
d_call: TRBD2
cdr3_aa: CASSLLGGSQETQYF
cdr3_nt: TGTGCCAGCAGCTTATTGGGCGGGAGCCAAGAGACCCAGTACTTC

clone_size: NA
j_call: TRBJ1-4
v_call: TRBV5-6
d_call: TRBD1
cdr3_aa: CASSRGQGFGGGEKLFF
cdr3_nt: TGTGCCAGCAGCCGGGGACAGGGGTTTGGGGGGGGTGAAAAACTGTTTTTT

clone_size: NA
j_call: TRBJ2-2
v_call: TRBV5-1
d_call: TRBD2
cdr3_aa: CASSIGLAGATNTGELFF
cdr3_nt: TGCGCCAGCAGCATAGGACTAGCGGGAGCCACCAACACCGGGGAGCTGTTTTTT

clone_size: NA
j_call: TRBJ2-3
v_call: TRBV29-1
d_call: NA
cdr3_aa: CSVQRGLTDTQYF
cdr3_nt: TGCAGCGTCCAGAGAGGGCTCACAGATACGCAGTATTTT

clone_size: NA
j_call: TRBJ2-5
v_call: TRBV7-9
d_call: TRBD2
cdr3_aa: CSSSIAPGLAGLPEETQYF
cdr3_nt: TGTTCCAGCAGCATAGCCCCGGGACTAGCGGGACTCCCCGAAGAGACCCAGTACTTC

clone_size: few
j_call: TRBJ2-2
v_call: TRBV27
d_call: NA
cdr3_aa: CASTSLEVNTGELFF
cdr3_nt: TGTGCCAGCACCTCACTAGAGGTGAACACCGGGGAGCTGTTTTTT

clone_size: NA
j_call: TRBJ2-5
v_call: TRBV2
d_call: TRBD1
cdr3_aa: CASGYGTVQETQYF
cdr3_nt: TGTGCCAGTGGATATGGGACAGTCCAAGAGACCCAGTACTTC

clone_size: NA
j_call: TRBJ1-1
v_call: TRBV30
d_call: TRBD1
cdr3_aa: CAWVPRTGWLDTEAFF
cdr3_nt: TGTGCCTGGGTTCCCAGGACAGGGTGGTTGGACACTGAAGCTTTCTTT

clone_size: once
j_call: TRBJ2-1
v_call: TRBV25-1
d_call: TRBD1
cdr3_aa: CASSDNGQVYNEQFF
cdr3_nt: TGTGCCAGCAGTGATAACGGACAGGTATACAATGAGCAGTTCTTC

clone_size: NA
j_call: TRBJ2-5
v_call: TRBV5-1
d_call: TRBD1
cdr3_aa: CASRPTGVQETQYF
cdr3_nt: TGCGCCAGCAGGCCGACAGGGGTCCAAGAGACCCAGTACTTC